A single sample gave rise to the 24 T cell receptor beta chains below, sequenced in a study of blood T cell repertoires in COVID-19. Measured with immunoSEQ multiplex PCR; TCRdb has only the in-frame clones, and not every one. The table lists around 230,000 clones, 85% to 90% of them singletons. Sequenced: peripheral blood. These receptors came from a man in his fifties with COVID-19, enrolled during active disease.

The chain links TRBV9 to TRBJ2-2; tentative D call: TRBD2 (5 bases). Germline V CDR1 and CDR2: SGDLS, YYNGEE. V dropped 4 bases and J dropped 6 bases, with 16 bases sitting between them. The CDR3 is made up of 15 amino acids. For the CDR3, the DNA is TGTGCCAGCAGCCCCCGGGGTAGTCGGGCCGGGGAGCTGTTTTTT. This translates into CASSPRGSRAGELFF.

The V call is TRBV12-3 or TRBV12-4, the J call TRBJ2-1, with TRBD2 identical over 9 bases. This CDR3 contains 13 residues. The ends lost 6 bases at V and 9 bases at J; junction bases unmatched: 6. CDR3 protein: CASRPGLAGEQFF. The DNA for the CDR3 is TGTGCCAGCAGGCCGGGACTAGCAGGTGAGCAGTTCTTC.

In this sample, this clone turned up once. J is TRBJ1-2 and V is TRBV5-1, with TRBD1 identical over 7 bases. The CDR3 consists of 16 residues. The J segment lost 5 bases and the V segment lost 4 bases, leaving 14 bases of the junction unmatched. The germline V gene encodes CDR1 SGHRS and CDR2 YFSETQ. The CDR3 DNA reads as TGCGCCAGCAGCCAGAATCCGGGACAGCTGGATTATGGCTACACCTTC. Its protein product is CASSQNPGQLDYGYTF.

This sequence joins TRBV27 and TRBJ2-5; 13 bases are a match to TRBD2. The CDR3 is 17 residues long. Germline CDR1 and CDR2: MNHEY and SMNVEV (reference sequence). Germline trimming cut 5 bases from V and 5 bases from J; bases unmatched to any gene: 11. The DNA for the CDR3 is TGTGCCAGCAGTATCCTCGGACTAGCGGGGGAGGCGGAGACCCAGTACTTC. Translated: CASSILGLAGEAETQYF.

There are a few counts of this clone. The genes are TRBV30 and TRBJ2-5; D might be TRBD1 (8 bases). Germline V CDR1 and CDR2: GTSNPN, SVGIG (reference sequence). Deletions cut 2 bases from V and 5 bases from J, with 15 bases between. The CDR3 has 14 amino acids. CDR3 nucleotide sequence: TGTGCCTGGAGTACAGGGGGGGCTGGGGAGACCCAGTACTTC. Its translation is CAWSTGGAGETQYF.

This chain uses TRBV7-6 with TRBJ1-5, with D tentatively TRBD1 (6 bases). Germline CDR1 SGHVS, CDR2 FNYEAQ. The ends were cut back, 5 bases at V and 3 bases at J, with 14 bases in the middle. The CDR3 contains 15 residues. CDR3: CASSQGHLDNQPQHF. The CDR3 DNA sequence: TGTGCCAGCAGCCAGGGACATCTAGACAATCAGCCCCAGCATTTT.

V is TRBV10-3 and J is TRBJ1-2; TRBD1 matches 11 bases. V was clipped by 6 bases and J by 0 bases; unmatched bases: 9. Germline V gene sequence: CDR1 ENHRY, CDR2 SYGVKD. This CDR3 contains 17 residues. CDR3 sequence reads: CAIREDRGLVTNYGYTF. The DNA of the CDR3 is TGTGCCATCAGGGAGGACAGGGGGCTCGTTACTAACTATGGCTACACCTTC.

The chain uses TRBV19 and TRBJ2-2; TRBD1 aligns across 7 bases. Unmatched junction bases numbered 12, after V lost 5 bases and J lost 3 bases. Germline CDR1 and CDR2: LNHDA and SQIVND (reference sequence). CDR3 size: 17 residues. The CDR3, as DNA: TGTGCCAGTAGTTGGCGGTCAAGGGGGCGCGACACCGGGGAGCTGTTTTTT. Amino acids: CASSWRSRGRDTGELFF.

The CDR3 protein is CASSSKPNTEAFF. For the CDR3, the DNA is TGTGCCAGCAGCTCAAAGCCGAACACTGAAGCTTTCTTT. V is TRBV7-8 and J is TRBJ1-1; D unresolved. The germline CDR1 and CDR2 sequences are SGHVS and FQNEAQ. Trimming removed 4 bases at V and 1 base at J, with 7 bases between. There are 13 residues in the CDR3.

The chain carries TRBV5-6 and TRBJ2-5; D not certain. The germline gives CDR1 SGHDT, CDR2 YYEEEE. This CDR3 has 17 amino acids. Trimming removed 0 bases from V and 6 bases from J, with 21 bases in between. In DNA, the CDR3 is TGTGCCAGCAGCTTGGCCGAGACGGGTTACCTGGAGAAGACCCAGTACTTC. It is translated as CASSLAETGYLEKTQYF. The whole variable domain, filled in from reference TRBV5-6 and TRBJ2-5, reads DAGVTQSPTHLIKTRGQQVTLRCSPKSGHDTVSWYQQALGQGPQFIFQYYEEEERQRGNFPDRFSGHQFPNYSSELNVNALLLGDSALYLCASSLAETGYLEKTQYFGPGTRLLVL.

The chain combines TRBV4-1 with TRBJ2-4; weak D call: TRBD2 (6 bases). V lost 3 bases, J lost 2 bases, and 8 bases lay in between. The CDR3 has 14 amino acids. Germline V gene sequence: CDR1 MGHRA, CDR2 YSYEKL. CDR3 amino acids: CASSQGTSKNIQYF. The CDR3 DNA reads TGCGCCAGCAGCCAGGGGACTTCCAAAAACATTCAGTACTTC.

The chain is built from TRBV27 and TRBJ2-1; D call uncertain. Trimming took 5 bases from V and 7 from J, leaving 6 bases between them. This CDR3 is 11 amino acids long. From germline, CDR1 is MNHEY and CDR2 SMNVEV (reference sequence). CDR3: CASSVRNEQFF. In nucleotides, the CDR3 is TGTGCCAGCAGTGTCAGGAATGAGCAGTTCTTC.

This clone has only a few counts. The chain couples TRBV18 to TRBJ2-2; perhaps TRBD2 as D (5 bases). The V end lost 0 bases, the J end lost 4 bases, and 12 bases lay between the germline ends. Germline V lookup: CDR1 KGHSH, CDR2 LQKENI. This CDR3 is 16 amino acids long. The CDR3, as DNA: TGTGCCAGCTCACCACCGATAACCGGAGGCACCGGGGAGCTGTTTTTT. Translated: CASSPPITGGTGELFF.

CDR3 protein: CASSPSVTSATNEKLFF. The CDR3 DNA sequence: TGTGCCAGCAGCCCCTCAGTGACTTCCGCAACTAATGAAAAACTGTTTTTT. The V and J genes are TRBV7-9 and TRBJ1-4; the D is unclear. Germline V CDR1 and CDR2: SEHNR, FQNEAQ (reference sequence). The CDR3 totals 17 residues. V was cut by 5 bases and J by 0 bases, with 16 bases left in between.

This clone was seen only a few times. The CDR3 nucleotides read TGTGCCAGTGGGGCTAGCGGAGACTCCTACGAGCAGTACTTC. Its protein product is CASGASGDSYEQYF. The J gene is TRBJ2-7, the V gene TRBV19, with 7 positions matching TRBD2. This CDR3 is built from 14 residues. CDR1 and CDR2 from the germline V gene are LNHDA and SQIVND (reference sequence). Trimming cost V 8 bases and J 0 bases; bases outside gene matches: 7.

This chain links TRBV7-9 with TRBJ1-6; TRBD1 matches 8 bases. Germline V CDR1 and CDR2: SEHNR, FQNEAQ (reference sequence). The CDR3 consists of 17 residues. Trimming cost V 10 bases and J 4 bases; bases outside gene matches: 15. The chain's CDR3 is CAIQLLGTGDYNSPLHF. Written as DNA, the CDR3 is TGTGCCATACAACTACTAGGGACAGGCGATTATAATTCACCCCTCCACTTT.

V is TRBV5-1 and J is TRBJ2-5, with D tentatively TRBD2 (7 bases). V dropped 5 bases and J dropped 2 bases, with 13 bases sitting between them. This CDR3 has 14 amino acids. Per the germline V gene, CDR1 is SGHRS and CDR2 is YFSETQ. For the CDR3, the DNA is TGCGCCAGCAGGAGGGGGGGAACACAAGAGACCCAGTACTTC. It codes for CASRRGGTQETQYF.

The gene calls are TRBV28 and TRBJ2-7, with 8 bases aligning to TRBD1. Germline loops: CDR1 MDHEN, CDR2 SYDVKM. The CDR3 contains 13 residues. V gave up 7 bases and J gave up 2 bases; unmatched junction bases: 4. The CDR3 DNA reads TGTGCCAGCAATGGACAGGGAGCCTACGAGCAGTACTTC. It encodes CASNGQGAYEQYF.

The V and J genes are TRBV7-3 and TRBJ2-1; the match to TRBD2 covers 10 bases. The CDR3 is made up of 14 amino acids. CDR1 is SGHTA, CDR2 FQGTGA, per germline. V lost 5 bases to trimming and J lost 8 bases; unmatched junction nucleotides: 6. The chain's CDR3 is CASSDSGGDDEQFF. For the CDR3, the DNA is TGTGCCAGCAGCGACAGCGGGGGGGATGATGAGCAGTTCTTC. The full variable domain, with the rest looked up from reference TRBV7-3 and TRBJ2-1, is GAGVSQTPSNKVTEKGKYVELRCDPISGHTALYWYRQSLGQGPEFLIYFQGTGAADDSGLPNDRFFAVRPEGSVSTLKIQRTERGDSAVYLCASSDSGGDDEQFFGPGTRLTVL.

The chain couples TRBV30 to TRBJ2-5; D remains ambiguous. This CDR3 has 14 residues. Germline assignment: CDR1 GTSNPN and CDR2 SVGIG (reference sequence). Deletions cut 1 base from V and 5 bases from J, with 14 bases between. DNA for the CDR3: TGTGCCTGGAGTGACTACCCCCACACGGAGACCCAGTACTTC. Protein product: CAWSDYPHTETQYF.

The rearrangement joins TRBV19 to TRBJ1-1, with D unclear. This CDR3 region has 12 residues. The ends were cut back, 3 bases at V and 6 bases at J, with 8 bases in the middle. Per the germline V gene, CDR1 is LNHDA and CDR2 is SQIVND (reference sequence). CDR3 in DNA: TGTGCCAGTAGTATCTACCCCTCTGAAGCTTTCTTT. It specifies CASSIYPSEAFF.

The chain uses TRBV19 and TRBJ1-5, with 8 bases identical to TRBD1. The CDR3 spans 14 residues. Germline CDR1 LNHDA, CDR2 SQIVND (reference sequence). With V trimmed by 6 bases and J by 6 bases, 7 bases remained unmatched. CDR3 sequence: CASSLGQEVQPQHF. DNA of the CDR3: TGTGCCAGTAGCCTGGGACAGGAGGTTCAGCCCCAGCATTTT.

The chain has TRBV11-2 and TRBJ2-7; the D gene is possibly TRBD1 (5 bases). Germline-derived CDR1 and CDR2 are SGHAT and FQNNGV. This CDR3 has 15 residues. With 1 base removed from V and 3 bases from J, the gap between germline ends came to 13 bases. The CDR3, as DNA: TGTGCCAGCAGCTTAGCAGGGATTGGTGTCTACGAGCAGTACTTC. Amino acids: CASSLAGIGVYEQYF.

The chain employs TRBV7-9 and TRBJ1-1; D might be TRBD1 (5 bases). The V and J ends lost 4 bases and 5 bases respectively, with 14 bases between them. The CDR3 runs 14 residues. The germline V gene has CDR1 SEHNR and CDR2 FQNEAQ (reference sequence). CDR3 sequence: CASSSMWGGTEAFF. In DNA form, the CDR3 reads TGTGCCAGCAGCTCGATGTGGGGGGGAACTGAAGCTTTCTTT.